This T cell receptor beta chain was observed in a study of CD4 T cells in relation to SARS-CoV-2 and coronaviruses. The unexposed donors gave CD4+ T cells in about 2010-2018, prior to COVID-19. CDR3 length: 15 amino acids. Germline CDR1 and CDR2: SGHDN and FVKESK. J was trimmed by 3 bases and V by 3 bases; bases with no gene match: 5. Profiling relied on immunoSEQ multiplex PCR, and the TCRdb table lists in-frame clones only, not all of them. This table has nearly 70,000 clones, over 85% appearing once. The genes are TRBV14 and TRBJ1-1; 9 bases agree with TRBD1. The sample taken for sequencing was naive CD4+ T cells from PBMCs. The sample's subset: naive CD4+ T cells isolated by negative enrichment. This TCR was recovered from a human donor in good health. CDR3 nucleotide sequence: TGTGCCAGCAGCCATCCGGGGACAGGGTACACTGAAGCTTTCTTT. Residues: CASSHPGTGYTEAFF.